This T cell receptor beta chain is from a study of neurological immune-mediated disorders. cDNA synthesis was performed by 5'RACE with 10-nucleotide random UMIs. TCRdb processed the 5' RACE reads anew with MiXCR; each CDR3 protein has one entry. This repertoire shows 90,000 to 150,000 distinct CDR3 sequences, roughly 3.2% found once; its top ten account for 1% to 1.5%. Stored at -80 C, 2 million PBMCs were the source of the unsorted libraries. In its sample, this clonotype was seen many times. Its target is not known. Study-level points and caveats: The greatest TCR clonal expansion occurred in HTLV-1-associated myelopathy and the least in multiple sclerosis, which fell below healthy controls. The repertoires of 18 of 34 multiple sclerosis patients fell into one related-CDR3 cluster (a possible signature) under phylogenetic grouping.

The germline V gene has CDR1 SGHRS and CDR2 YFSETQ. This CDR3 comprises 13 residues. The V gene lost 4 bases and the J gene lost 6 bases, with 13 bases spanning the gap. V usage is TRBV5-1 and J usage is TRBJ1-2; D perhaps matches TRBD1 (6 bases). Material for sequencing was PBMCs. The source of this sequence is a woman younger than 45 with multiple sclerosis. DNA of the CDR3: TGCGCCAGCAGCGTGGGACAAGGGGATGGCTACACCTTC. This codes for CASSVGQGDGYTF.